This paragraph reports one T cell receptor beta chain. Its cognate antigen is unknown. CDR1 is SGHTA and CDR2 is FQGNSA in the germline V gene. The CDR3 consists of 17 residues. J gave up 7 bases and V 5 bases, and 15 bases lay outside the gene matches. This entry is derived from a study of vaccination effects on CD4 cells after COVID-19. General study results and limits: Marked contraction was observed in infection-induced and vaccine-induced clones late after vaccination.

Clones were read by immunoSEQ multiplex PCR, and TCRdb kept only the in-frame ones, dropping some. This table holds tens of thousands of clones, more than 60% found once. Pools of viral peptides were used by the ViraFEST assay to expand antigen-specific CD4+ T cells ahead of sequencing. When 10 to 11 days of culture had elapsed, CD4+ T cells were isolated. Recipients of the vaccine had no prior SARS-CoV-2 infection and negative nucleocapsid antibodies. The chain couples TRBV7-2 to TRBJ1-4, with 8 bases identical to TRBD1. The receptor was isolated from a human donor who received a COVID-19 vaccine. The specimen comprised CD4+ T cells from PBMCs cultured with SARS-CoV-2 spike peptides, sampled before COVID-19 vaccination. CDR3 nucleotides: TGTGCCAGCAGCCACGCCGATGGAAGACAGGGGCGTGAAAAACTGTTTTTT. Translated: CASSHADGRQGREKLFF.